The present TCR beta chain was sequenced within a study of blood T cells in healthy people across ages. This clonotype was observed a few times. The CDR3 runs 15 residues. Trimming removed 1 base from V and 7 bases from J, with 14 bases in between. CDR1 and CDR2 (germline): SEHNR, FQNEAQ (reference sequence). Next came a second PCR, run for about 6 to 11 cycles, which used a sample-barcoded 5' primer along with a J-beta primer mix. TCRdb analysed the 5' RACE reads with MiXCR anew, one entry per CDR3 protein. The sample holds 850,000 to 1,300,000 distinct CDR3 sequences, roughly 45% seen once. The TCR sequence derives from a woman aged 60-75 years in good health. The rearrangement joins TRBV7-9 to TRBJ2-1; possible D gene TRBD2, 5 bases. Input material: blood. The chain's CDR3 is CASSLGFSVSNEQFF. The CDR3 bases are TGTGCCAGCAGCTTAGGGTTTAGCGTGTCAAATGAGCAGTTCTTC.